The 32 T cell receptor beta chains below were found in one sample sequenced in a study of diagnostic markers for celiac disease. TCRdb reanalyzed the reads and collapses them to one entry per CDR3 protein, without DNA. The sample totals fewer than 2,000 distinct CDR3 sequences. The sample consisted of either unsorted cells or a sorted T cell fraction (not recorded which). These receptors were taken from a human donor. This table probably holds off-target reads from a library built for another chain.

Its frequency marks this clonotype as medium-sized. The chain links TRBV18 to TRBJ1-4; TCRdb outputs TRBD1, but without DNA this stays unchecked. Germline-derived CDR1 and CDR2 are KGHSH and LQKENI. The CDR3 has 14 residues. CDR3 sequence reads: CASSPAGFNEKLFF.

V gene TRBV3-1 combines with J gene TRBJ1-5. CDR1 and CDR2 (germline): LGHDT, YNNKEL (reference sequence). This CDR3 region has 15 residues. The CDR3 region is CASSQGPAFGQPQHF.

The rearrangement joins TRBV11-3 to TRBJ2-3; absent DNA, TCRdb's TRBD1 call cannot be checked. The CDR3 contains 13 residues. Germline V gene sequence: CDR1 SGHNT, CDR2 YENEEA. CDR3 in amino acids: CASSIPVSDTQYF. Combining the CDR3 with reference TRBV11-3 and TRBJ2-3 gives the whole variable domain EAGVVQSPRYKIIEKKQPVAFWCNPISGHNTLYWYLQNLGQGPELLIRYENEEAVDDSQLPKDRFSAERLKGVDSTLKIQPAELGDSAVYLCASSIPVSDTQYFGPGTRLTVL.

The chain employs TRBV7-9 and TRBJ1-4. Germline-derived CDR1 and CDR2 are SEHNR and FQNEAQ (reference sequence). The CDR3 totals 11 residues. CDR3 sequence: CASSPRSKLFF.

CDR3 residues: CASSLTGQRTEAFF. The J gene is TRBJ1-1, the V gene TRBV7-2; TCRdb indicates TRBD1, and absent DNA this call remains unverified. This CDR3 has 14 amino acids. Germline V gene data show CDR1 as SGHTA and CDR2 as FQGNSA.

V gene TRBV2 combines with J gene TRBJ2-1; TCRdb names TRBD2, which stays unverified in the absence of DNA. The CDR3 covers 16 residues. Germline lookup yields CDR1 SNHLY and CDR2 FYNNEI. This CDR3 reads CASRSQLAGDYNEQFF.

This chain connects TRBV28 to TRBJ1-1; TCRdb picks TRBD1, but there is no DNA to check that call. Germline CDR1 and CDR2: MDHEN and SYDVKM. The length of the CDR3 is 17 residues. CDR3 loop: CASSLRGTGQGVMKAFF.

This chain joins TRBV11-2 and TRBJ1-5; as DNA is missing, the TRBD1 call by TCRdb cannot be tested. CDR1 SGHAT and CDR2 FQNNGV come from the germline V gene. The CDR3 runs to 14 residues. The CDR3 sequence is CASSGGTRNQPQHF.

The chain couples TRBV21-1 to TRBJ1-1. TRBV21-1 is termed a pseudogene. The CDR3 consists of 14 residues. The CDR3 protein is CASITSRPNTEAFF.

This clonotype shows up as medium-sized (0.01 to 0.1%) by frequency. The rearrangement uses TRBV3-1 and TRBJ1-2; the TRBD1 assignment by TCRdb is unverifiable without DNA. The CDR3 has 13 residues. CDR1 is LGHDT and CDR2 is YNNKEL in the germline V gene (reference sequence). CDR3 loop: CASSRGSFYGYTF.

The chain couples TRBV5-1 to TRBJ1-2; TCRdb gives TRBD1 as the D gene, but with no DNA this cannot be confirmed. The V gene's germline CDR1 is SGHRS and CDR2 YFSETQ. This CDR3 contains 14 residues. The CDR3 here is CASYPGQGNYGYTF.

The chain joins TRBV7-2 to TRBJ2-1; the D gene TCRdb calls, TRBD2, cannot be checked with no DNA. The CDR3 loop spans 16 amino acids. Germline V gene data show CDR1 as SGHTA and CDR2 as FQGNSA. Here the CDR3 reads CASSKGTPALSNEQFF.

J is TRBJ1-1 and V is TRBV5-1; absent DNA, TCRdb's TRBD1 call cannot be checked. The CDR3 is 14 residues long. In germline, CDR1 is SGHRS, CDR2 YFSETQ. The CDR3 protein is CASSPTRQGSEAFF.

By frequency, this clonotype is large. The chain recombines TRBV7-3 with TRBJ1-1. The CDR3 length is 13 residues. Germline CDR1 SGHTA, CDR2 FQGTGA. The CDR3 spells CASSLWKNTEAFF.

V and J are TRBV10-3 and TRBJ1-4. The CDR3 covers 15 residues. CDR1 and CDR2 (germline): ENHRY, SYGVKD. This chain's CDR3 is CAISGTGSREEKLFF.

V is TRBV7-9 and J is TRBJ1-1; the TCRdb D gene call, TRBD1, has no DNA to confirm it. The CDR3 has 15 amino acids. Germline values: CDR1 SEHNR, CDR2 FQNEAQ (reference sequence). The CDR3 reads CASRDEGQRLSIAFF.

The CDR3 protein is CASSLSLSQETQYF. This chain links TRBV7-2 with TRBJ2-5. The length of the CDR3 is 14 residues. CDR1 SGHTA and CDR2 FQGNSA come from the germline V gene. Full variable domain (outside the CDR3, taken from reference TRBV7-2 and TRBJ2-5): GAGVSQSPSNKVTEKGKDVELRCDPISGHTALYWYRQSLGQGLEFLIYFQGNSAPDKSGLPSDRFSAERTGGSVSTLTIQRTQQEDSAVYLCASSLSLSQETQYFGPGTRLLVL.

This clonotype shows up as medium-sized by frequency. This chain connects TRBV20-1 to TRBJ2-1; as DNA is missing, the TRBD1 call by TCRdb cannot be tested. CDR1 is DFQATT, CDR2 SNEGSKA, per germline (reference sequence). This CDR3 contains 12 residues. CDR3 amino acids: CSHPGSGDEQFF.

V and J are TRBV18 and TRBJ2-7. CDR1 is KGHSH and CDR2 is LQKENI in the germline V gene. The CDR3 loop spans 12 amino acids. CDR3 sequence: CASSDLTYEQYF.

The chain's CDR3 is CASIPNIPGELFF. This rearrangement joins TRBV7-9 to TRBJ2-2. The CDR3 totals 13 residues. Germline CDR1 SEHNR, CDR2 FQNEAQ (reference sequence).

By frequency, this clonotype is medium-sized. CDR3 protein: CAYRDRGVEPQYF. The chain uses TRBV28 and TRBJ2-3; lacking DNA, the TRBD1 call made by TCRdb goes unchecked. The CDR3 contains 13 residues. CDR1 is MDHEN and CDR2 is SYDVKM in the germline V gene.

This clonotype is labeled medium-sized based on frequency. V is TRBV7-6 and J is TRBJ1-6. CDR1 SGHVS and CDR2 FNYEAQ come from the germline V gene. CDR3 length: 14 amino acids. CDR3 residues: CASSLEQVNSPLHF. The variable domain in full, with the rest retrieved from reference TRBV7-6 and TRBJ1-6, is GAGVSQSPRYKVTKRGQDVALRCDPISGHVSLYWYRQALGQGPEFLTYFNYEAQQDKSGLPNDRFSAERPEGSISTLTIQRTEQRDSAMYRCASSLEQVNSPLHFGNGTRLTVT.

J is TRBJ2-5 and V is TRBV7-2; no DNA is available, so the TRBD1 call from TCRdb remains unchecked. CDR1 is SGHTA and CDR2 is FQGNSA in the germline V gene. There are 16 residues in the CDR3. The CDR3 here is CASSLGGTVSRETQYF.

According to its frequency, this clonotype is medium-sized. The rearrangement joins TRBV20-1 to TRBJ2-5; checking the TCRdb D call of TRBD2 is not possible without DNA. The CDR3 is made up of 12 amino acids. Germline assignment: CDR1 DFQATT and CDR2 SNEGSKA (reference sequence). The CDR3 reads CSAAIRGGLAYF.

The V and J genes are TRBV4-2 and TRBJ2-3; absent DNA, TCRdb's TRBD2 call cannot be checked. Per the germline V gene, CDR1 is LGHNA and CDR2 is YNFKEQ. CDR3 length: 15 residues. CDR3 sequence reads: CASSQDIGSSDTQYF.

This chain links TRBV29-1 with TRBJ1-3; TCRdb calls TRBD1, which cannot be checked without DNA. The CDR3 contains 12 residues. Per germline, CDR1 SQVTM and CDR2 ANQGSEA. The CDR3 loop is CSMNDRGNTIYF.

This chain joins TRBV7-9 and TRBJ1-1; TCRdb's D call, TRBD1, is unchecked because there is no DNA. Germline V lookup: CDR1 SEHNR, CDR2 FQNEAQ (reference sequence). This CDR3 has 15 amino acids. The CDR3 protein is CASSQPATGNTEAFF.

This clonotype ranks as medium-sized in terms of frequency. The chain couples TRBV18 to TRBJ1-5. The CDR3 consists of 14 residues. CDR1 is KGHSH, CDR2 LQKENI, per germline. CDR3 amino acids: CASSPRGDDQPQHF. The variable domain in full, completed from reference TRBV18 and TRBJ1-5, reads NAGVMQNPRHLVRRRGQEARLRCSPMKGHSHVYWYRQLPEEGLKFMVYLQKENIIDESGMPKERFSAEFPKEGPSILRIQQVVRGDSAAYFCASSPRGDDQPQHFGDGTRLSIL.

By frequency, this clonotype is large. This chain links TRBV2 with TRBJ1-4. The CDR3 consists of 14 residues. Germline V gene sequence: CDR1 SNHLY, CDR2 FYNNEI. The CDR3 reads CASSGPPRNEKLFF.

The genes are TRBV5-1 and TRBJ1-1. The length of the CDR3 is 15 residues. CDR1 and CDR2 from the germline V gene are SGHRS and YFSETQ. The CDR3 is CASSLAPSGPREAFF.

The CDR3 protein is CASSLEASNTGELFF. This rearrangement joins TRBV7-3 to TRBJ2-2. Germline V gives CDR1 SGHTA, CDR2 FQGTGA. This CDR3 region has 15 residues.

This chain connects TRBV7-2 to TRBJ2-3; TCRdb selects TRBD1, and the lack of DNA leaves this call unchecked. The germline V gene encodes CDR1 SGHTA and CDR2 FQGNSA. The CDR3 runs 14 residues. CDR3 sequence reads: CASSPRGASDTQYF.